This is a list of T cell receptor beta chains from one sample in a study of cytomegalovirus exposure and HLA in healthy donors. TCRdb keeps only in-frame clones here, not all; method: immunoSEQ multiplex PCR. Of some 270,000 clones listed, 80% are singletons. Material: PBMCs. The receptors originated from a girl aged 2 to 10 in good health and CMV-seronegative. CDR3s include the opening cysteine and the closing phenylalanine or tryptophan. A D gene is named only where the DNA matches it firmly. A clone size is listed for some rows: how often the clone was seen (once, few, many), or a class if it is expanded.

CDR3	DNA	length	V	J	D	size
CASSPSGTGASGELFF	TGTGCCAGCTCACCGTCCGGAACGGGAGCGTCCGGGGAGCTGTTTTTT	16	TRBV18	TRBJ2-2	.	.
CASSKGIAGGNNEQFF	TGTGCCAGCAGCAAGGGGATAGCGGGAGGGAACAATGAGCAGTTCTTC	16	TRBV21-1	TRBJ2-1	.	.
CASSARTVNTEAFF	TGTGCCAGCAGTGCTCGGACAGTGAACACTGAAGCTTTCTTT	14	TRBV2	TRBJ1-1	.	.
CSASQETQYF	TGCAGTGCTTCTCAAGAGACCCAGTACTTC	10	TRBV20-1	TRBJ2-5	.	.
CASSQGLGRQDHQPQHF	TGTGCCAGCAGCCAAGGCTTGGGGCGCCAAGACCATCAGCCCCAGCATTTT	17	TRBV4-2	TRBJ1-5	.	.
CASSSGGFYEQYF	TGTGCCAGCAGCTCTGGCGGGTTCTACGAGCAGTACTTC	13	TRBV28	TRBJ2-7	.	.
CASLLGPNNEQFF	TGTGCCAGCCTCTTGGGGCCCAACAATGAGCAGTTCTTC	13	TRBV13	TRBJ2-1	.	.
CATSRGEGWPQETQYF	TGTGCCACCAGCAGAGGGGAGGGGTGGCCCCAAGAGACCCAGTACTTC	16	TRBV15	TRBJ2-5	TRBD2	few
CASSLGASSGNTIYF	TGCGCCAGCAGCTTGGGGGCCAGCTCTGGAAACACCATATATTTT	15	TRBV5-1	TRBJ1-3	.	.
CASSPGLAGGRWETQYF	TGTGCCAGCAGCCCCGGACTAGCGGGAGGGCGCTGGGAGACCCAGTACTTC	17	TRBV7-9	TRBJ2-5	TRBD2	.